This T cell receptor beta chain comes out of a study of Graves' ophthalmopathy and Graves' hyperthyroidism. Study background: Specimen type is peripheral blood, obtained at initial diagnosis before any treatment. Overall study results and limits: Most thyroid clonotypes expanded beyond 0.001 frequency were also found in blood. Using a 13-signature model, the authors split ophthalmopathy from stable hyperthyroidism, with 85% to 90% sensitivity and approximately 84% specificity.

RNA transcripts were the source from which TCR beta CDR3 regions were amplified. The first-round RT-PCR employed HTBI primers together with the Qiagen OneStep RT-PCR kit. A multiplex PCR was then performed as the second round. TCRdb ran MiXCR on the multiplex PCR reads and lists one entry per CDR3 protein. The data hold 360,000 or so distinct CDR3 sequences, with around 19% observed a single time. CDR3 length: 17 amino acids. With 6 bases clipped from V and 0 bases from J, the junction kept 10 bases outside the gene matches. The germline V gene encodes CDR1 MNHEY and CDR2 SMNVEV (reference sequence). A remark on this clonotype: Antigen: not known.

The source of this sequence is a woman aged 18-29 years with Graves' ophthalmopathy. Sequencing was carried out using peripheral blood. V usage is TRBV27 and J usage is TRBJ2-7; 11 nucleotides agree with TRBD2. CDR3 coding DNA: TGTGCCAGCAGGCGGACTAGCGGGCCGTACGGCTCCTACGAGCAGTACTTC. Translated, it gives CASRRTSGPYGSYEQYF.